The sequence of this TCR beta chain was determined in a study of vaccination and CD4 T cells after COVID-19. At the level of the study: Controls used CEFX viral epitopes (positive), HIV-1 Nef peptides (negative), or no peptide.

The study sequenced cultured CD4+ T cell DNA using the Oncomine TCR Beta short-read assay. TCRdb reprocessed the PCR reads with MiXCR, giving one entry per CDR3 protein. This table has about 17,000 distinct CDR3 sequences, approximately 33% appearing once. This clonotype appeared a few times. Its antigen is currently unknown. Overall study findings and caveats: A nonsignificant median increase from about 20 to 38 SARS-CoV-2-reactive clonotypes was observed.

V gave up 10 bases and J gave up 3 bases, with 13 bases separating them. CDR3 length: 14 amino acids. Germline assignment: CDR1 ENHRY and CDR2 SYGVKD. Treatment of the sample: roughly 10-day PBMC culture with coronavirus spike peptide pools or control peptides (ViraFEST assay). ViraFEST used peptide pools to expand antigen-specific T cells before TCR sequencing. This sequence joins TRBV10-3 and TRBJ1-6, with a weak D call TRBD1 (6 bases). The sequence came from a human donor with COVID-19. The source material was cultured CD4+ T cells from blood. CDR3 protein: CATNRDIYNSPLHF. CDR3 nucleotides: TGTGCCACCAATCGGGACATCTATAATTCACCCCTCCACTTT.